The 6 T cell receptor beta chains listed next were all sequenced from one sample in a study of T cells in localized non-small cell lung cancer. Clones were sequenced by immunoSEQ multiplex PCR, and TCRdb holds only the in-frame ones, with some missing. The sample consists of some 3,400 clones, 45% to 50% of them appearing once. The material was lymph node tissue, obtained before any cancer treatment. These receptors were obtained from a woman between 18 and 49 years old with stage I lung adenocarcinoma.

The rearrangement uses TRBV19 and TRBJ1-1; no definite D call. CDR1 is LNHDA, CDR2 SQIVND, per germline (reference sequence). Trimming removed 5 bases from V and 0 bases from J, with 10 bases in between. The CDR3 covers 14 residues. CDR3 in amino acids: CASSAEEMNTEAFF. DNA of the CDR3: TGTGCCAGTAGTGCAGAAGAGATGAACACTGAAGCTTTCTTT.

This chain uses TRBV29-1 with TRBJ2-1; D unclear. Germline lookup yields CDR1 SQVTM and CDR2 ANQGSEA. The CDR3 consists of 14 residues. Trimming removed 5 bases from V and 0 bases from J, with 11 bases in between. The CDR3 region is CSVTGANSYNEQFF. CDR3 DNA: TGCAGCGTTACGGGCGCAAACTCCTACAATGAGCAGTTCTTC.

V gene TRBV29-1 combines with J gene TRBJ2-7; D may be TRBD1 or TRBD2 (5 bases each). The germline CDR1 and CDR2 sequences are SQVTM and ANQGSEA. The germline V and J ends were trimmed by 6 bases and 0 bases, with 15 bases remaining between them. There are 14 residues in the CDR3. Written as DNA, the CDR3 is TGCAGCGTGCTAGCAGGGCACGACTCCTACGAGCAGTACTTC. It yields the protein CSVLAGHDSYEQYF.

The chain's CDR3 is CASSPTSGRATYEQYF. DNA for the CDR3: TGTGCCAGCAGTCCCACTAGCGGGAGGGCGACCTACGAGCAGTACTTC. V usage is TRBV7-5 and J usage is TRBJ2-7; the table's D call of TRBD2 was not tested on the DNA. TRBV7-5 is marked as a pseudogene. The CDR3 covers 16 residues.

CDR3 DNA: TGCAGCGTCCCAGGACAGACCCTTTACGAGCAGTACTTC. Its translation is CSVPGQTLYEQYF. This chain uses TRBV29-1 with TRBJ2-7; D possibly corresponds to TRBD1 (6 bases). The V and J ends lost 6 bases and 4 bases respectively, with 16 bases between them. This CDR3 has 13 amino acids. Germline V gene sequence: CDR1 SQVTM, CDR2 ANQGSEA.

The chain couples TRBV6-8 to TRBJ1-2; possible D gene TRBD1, 6 bases. Trimming stripped 6 bases from V and 6 bases from J, with 14 bases between. CDR1 and CDR2 from the germline V gene are MNHGY and SAAAGT. The length of the CDR3 is 13 residues. The CDR3 region is CASSPTGNHGYTF. The DNA for the CDR3 is TGTGCCAGCAGCCCTACAGGGAACCATGGCTACACCTTC.